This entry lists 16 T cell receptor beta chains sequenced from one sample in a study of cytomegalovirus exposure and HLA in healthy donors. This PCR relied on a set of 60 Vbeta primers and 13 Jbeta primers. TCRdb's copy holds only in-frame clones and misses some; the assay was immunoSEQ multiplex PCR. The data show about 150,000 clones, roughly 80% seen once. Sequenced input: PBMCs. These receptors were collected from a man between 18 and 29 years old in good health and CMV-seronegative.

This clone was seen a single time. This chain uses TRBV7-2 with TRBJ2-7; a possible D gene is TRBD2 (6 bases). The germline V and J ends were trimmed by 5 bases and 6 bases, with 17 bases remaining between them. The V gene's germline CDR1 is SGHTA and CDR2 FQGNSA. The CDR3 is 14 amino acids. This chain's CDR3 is CASSVLAGVPEQYF. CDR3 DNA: TGTGCCAGCAGCGTACTAGCTGGGGTACCCGAGCAGTACTTC.

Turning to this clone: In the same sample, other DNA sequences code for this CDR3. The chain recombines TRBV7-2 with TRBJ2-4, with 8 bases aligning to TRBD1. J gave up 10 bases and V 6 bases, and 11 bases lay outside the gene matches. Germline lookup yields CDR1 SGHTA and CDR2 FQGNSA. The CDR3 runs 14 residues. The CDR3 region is CASRLQGEAGIQYF. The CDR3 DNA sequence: TGTGCCAGCAGGCTACAGGGGGAGGCAGGGATTCAGTACTTC.

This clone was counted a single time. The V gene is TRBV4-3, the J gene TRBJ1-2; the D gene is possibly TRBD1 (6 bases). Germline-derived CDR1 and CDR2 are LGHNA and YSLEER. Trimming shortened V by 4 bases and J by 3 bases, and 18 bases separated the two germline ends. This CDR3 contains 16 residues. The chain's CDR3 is CASSRDDRQEYYGYTF. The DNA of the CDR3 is TGCGCCAGCAGCCGCGATGATCGACAGGAATACTATGGCTACACCTTC.

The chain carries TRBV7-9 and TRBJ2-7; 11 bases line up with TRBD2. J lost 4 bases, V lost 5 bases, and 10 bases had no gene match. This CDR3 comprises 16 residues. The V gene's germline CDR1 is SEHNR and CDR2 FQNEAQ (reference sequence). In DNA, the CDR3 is TGTGCCAGCAGCGAGACAGCTAGCGGGAGGTGGTACGAGCAGTACTTC. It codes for CASSETASGRWYEQYF.

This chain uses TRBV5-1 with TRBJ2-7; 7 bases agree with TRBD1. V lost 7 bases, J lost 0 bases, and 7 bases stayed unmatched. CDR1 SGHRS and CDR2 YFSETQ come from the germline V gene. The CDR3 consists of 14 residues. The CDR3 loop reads CASGPRDSSYEQYF. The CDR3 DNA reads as TGCGCCAGCGGTCCCCGGGACAGCTCCTACGAGCAGTACTTC.

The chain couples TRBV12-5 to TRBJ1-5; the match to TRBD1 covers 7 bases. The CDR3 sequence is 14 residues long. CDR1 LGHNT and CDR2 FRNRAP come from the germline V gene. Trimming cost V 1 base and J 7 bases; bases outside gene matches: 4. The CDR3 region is CASGLAQGDQPQHF. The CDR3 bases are TGTGCTAGTGGTTTGGCTCAGGGGGACCAGCCCCAGCATTTT. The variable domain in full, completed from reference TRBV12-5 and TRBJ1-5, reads DARVTQTPRHKVTEMGQEVTMRCQPILGHNTVFWYRQTMMQGLELLAYFRNRAPLDDSGMPKDRFSAEMPDATLATLKIQPSEPRDSAVYFCASGLAQGDQPQHFGDGTRLSIL.

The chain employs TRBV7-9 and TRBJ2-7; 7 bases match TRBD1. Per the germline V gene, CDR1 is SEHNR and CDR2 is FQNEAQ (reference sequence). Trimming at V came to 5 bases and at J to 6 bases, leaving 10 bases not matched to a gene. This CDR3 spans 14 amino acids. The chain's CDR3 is CASSGETGPFEQYF. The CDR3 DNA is TGTGCCAGCAGCGGAGAGACAGGGCCATTCGAGCAGTACTTC.

This CDR3 reads CASSSVAIMTGDGEKLFF. The CDR3 DNA reads TGTGCCAGCAGCTCAGTTGCCATTATGACAGGGGACGGCGAAAAACTGTTTTTT. This sequence joins TRBV7-9 and TRBJ1-4, with 8 bases that match TRBD1. Germline CDR1 and CDR2: SEHNR and FQNEAQ (reference sequence). V lost 4 bases, J lost 8 bases, and 18 bases stayed unmatched. The CDR3 covers 18 residues. Looking up the rest from reference TRBV7-9 and TRBJ1-4 gives the full variable domain: DTGVSQNPRHKITKRGQNVTFRCDPISEHNRLYWYRQTLGQGPEFLTYFQNEAQLEKSRLLSDRFSAERPKGSFSTLEIQRTEQGDSAMYLCASSSVAIMTGDGEKLFFGSGTQLSVL.

The CDR3 is CASSHGLYSNQPQHF. The CDR3 nucleotides read TGTGCCAGCAGCCATGGACTCTATAGCAATCAGCCCCAGCATTTT. This chain links TRBV7-2 with TRBJ1-5; D call uncertain. Germline lookup yields CDR1 SGHTA and CDR2 FQGNSA. The CDR3 spans 15 residues. Trimming took 5 bases from V and 0 from J, leaving 11 bases between them.

DNA for the CDR3: TGTGCCAGCAGCTTGGACAGAGACTATGGCTACACCTTC. Translation gives CASSLDRDYGYTF. This chain connects TRBV7-9 to TRBJ1-2; perhaps TRBD1 as D (6 bases). The V end lost 3 bases, the J end lost 3 bases, and 8 bases lay between the germline ends. The CDR3 is made up of 13 amino acids. Looked up from germline, CDR1 is SEHNR and CDR2 is FQNEAQ (reference sequence).

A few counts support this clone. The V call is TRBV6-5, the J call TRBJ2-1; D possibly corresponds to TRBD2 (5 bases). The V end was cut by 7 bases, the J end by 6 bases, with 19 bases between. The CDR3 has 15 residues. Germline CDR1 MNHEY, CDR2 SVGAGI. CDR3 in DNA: TGTGCCAGCAACCGCGCCCGGGGTGCCGCCAATGAGCAGTTCTTC. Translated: CASNRARGAANEQFF.

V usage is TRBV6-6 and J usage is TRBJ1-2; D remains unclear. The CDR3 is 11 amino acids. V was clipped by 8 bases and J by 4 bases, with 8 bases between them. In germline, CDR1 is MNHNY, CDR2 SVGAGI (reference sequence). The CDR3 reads CASWASYGYTF. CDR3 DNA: TGTGCCAGCTGGGCCAGCTATGGCTACACCTTC.

CDR3 DNA: TGCGCCAGCAGCTTGGGAGGAGCGGGCACTTTCTACGAGCAGTACTTC. The encoded protein is CASSLGGAGTFYEQYF. The rearrangement joins TRBV5-1 to TRBJ2-7; perhaps TRBD2 as D (6 bases). From germline, CDR1 is SGHRS and CDR2 YFSETQ. CDR3 length equals 16 residues. The V and J ends lost 0 bases and 3 bases respectively, with 16 bases between them.

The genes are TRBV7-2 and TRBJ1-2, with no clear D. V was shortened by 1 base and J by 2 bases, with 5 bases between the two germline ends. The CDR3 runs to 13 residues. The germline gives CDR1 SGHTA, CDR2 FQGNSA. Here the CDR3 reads CASSLDKNYGYTF. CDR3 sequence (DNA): TGTGCCAGCAGCTTAGACAAGAACTATGGCTACACCTTC.

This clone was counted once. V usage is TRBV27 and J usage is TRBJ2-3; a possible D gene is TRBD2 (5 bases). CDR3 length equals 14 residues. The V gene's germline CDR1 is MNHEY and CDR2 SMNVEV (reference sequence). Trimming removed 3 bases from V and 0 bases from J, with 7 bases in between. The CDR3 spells CASSFSGSTDTQYF. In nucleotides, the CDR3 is TGTGCCAGCAGTTTCAGCGGAAGCACAGATACGCAGTATTTT.

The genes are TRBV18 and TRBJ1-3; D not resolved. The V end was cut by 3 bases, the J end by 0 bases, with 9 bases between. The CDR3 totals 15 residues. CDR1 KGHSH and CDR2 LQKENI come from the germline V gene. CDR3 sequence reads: CASSPGRNSGNTIYF. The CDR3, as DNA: TGTGCCAGCTCACCGGGCAGAAACTCTGGAAACACCATATATTTT.